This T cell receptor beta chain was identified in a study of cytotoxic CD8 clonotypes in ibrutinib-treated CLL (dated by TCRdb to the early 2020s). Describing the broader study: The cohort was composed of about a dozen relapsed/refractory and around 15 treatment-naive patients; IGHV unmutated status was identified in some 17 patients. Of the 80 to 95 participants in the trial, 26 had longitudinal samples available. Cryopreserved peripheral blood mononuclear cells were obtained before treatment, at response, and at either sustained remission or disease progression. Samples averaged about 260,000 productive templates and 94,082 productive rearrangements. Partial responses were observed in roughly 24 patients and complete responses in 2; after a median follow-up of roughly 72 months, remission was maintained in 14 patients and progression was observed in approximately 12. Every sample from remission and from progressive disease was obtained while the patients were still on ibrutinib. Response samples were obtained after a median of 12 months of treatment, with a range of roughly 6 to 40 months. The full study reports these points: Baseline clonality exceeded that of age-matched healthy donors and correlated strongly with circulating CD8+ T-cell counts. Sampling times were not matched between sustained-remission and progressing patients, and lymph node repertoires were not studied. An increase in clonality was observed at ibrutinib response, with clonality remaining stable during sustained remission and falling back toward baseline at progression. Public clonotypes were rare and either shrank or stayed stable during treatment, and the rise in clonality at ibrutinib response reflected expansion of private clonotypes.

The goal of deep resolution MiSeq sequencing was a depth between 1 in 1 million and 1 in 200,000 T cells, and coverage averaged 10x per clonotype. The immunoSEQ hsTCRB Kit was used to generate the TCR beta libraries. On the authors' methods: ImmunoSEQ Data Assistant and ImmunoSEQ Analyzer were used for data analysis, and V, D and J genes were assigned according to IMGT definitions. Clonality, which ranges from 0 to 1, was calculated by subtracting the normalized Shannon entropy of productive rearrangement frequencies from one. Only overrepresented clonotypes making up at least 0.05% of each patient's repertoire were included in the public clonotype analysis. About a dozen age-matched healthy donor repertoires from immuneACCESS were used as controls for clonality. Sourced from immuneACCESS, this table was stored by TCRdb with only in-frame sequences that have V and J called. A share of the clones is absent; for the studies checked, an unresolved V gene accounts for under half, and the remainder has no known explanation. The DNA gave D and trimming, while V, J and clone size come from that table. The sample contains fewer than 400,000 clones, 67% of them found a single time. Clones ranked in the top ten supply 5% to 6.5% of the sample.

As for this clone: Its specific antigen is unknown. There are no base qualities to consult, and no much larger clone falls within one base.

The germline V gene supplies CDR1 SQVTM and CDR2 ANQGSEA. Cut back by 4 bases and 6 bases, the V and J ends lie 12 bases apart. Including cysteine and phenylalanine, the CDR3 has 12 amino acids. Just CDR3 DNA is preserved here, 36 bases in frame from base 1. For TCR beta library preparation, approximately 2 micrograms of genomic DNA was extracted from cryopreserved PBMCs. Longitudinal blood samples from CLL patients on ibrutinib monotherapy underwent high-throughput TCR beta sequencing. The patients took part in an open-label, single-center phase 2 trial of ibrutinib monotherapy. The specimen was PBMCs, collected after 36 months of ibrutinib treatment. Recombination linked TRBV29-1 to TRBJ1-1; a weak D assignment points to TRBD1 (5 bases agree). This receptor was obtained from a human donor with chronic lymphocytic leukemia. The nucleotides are TGCAGCGTTGGACCCCGAGGGGCTGAAGCTTTCTTT. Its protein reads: CSVGPRGAEAFF.